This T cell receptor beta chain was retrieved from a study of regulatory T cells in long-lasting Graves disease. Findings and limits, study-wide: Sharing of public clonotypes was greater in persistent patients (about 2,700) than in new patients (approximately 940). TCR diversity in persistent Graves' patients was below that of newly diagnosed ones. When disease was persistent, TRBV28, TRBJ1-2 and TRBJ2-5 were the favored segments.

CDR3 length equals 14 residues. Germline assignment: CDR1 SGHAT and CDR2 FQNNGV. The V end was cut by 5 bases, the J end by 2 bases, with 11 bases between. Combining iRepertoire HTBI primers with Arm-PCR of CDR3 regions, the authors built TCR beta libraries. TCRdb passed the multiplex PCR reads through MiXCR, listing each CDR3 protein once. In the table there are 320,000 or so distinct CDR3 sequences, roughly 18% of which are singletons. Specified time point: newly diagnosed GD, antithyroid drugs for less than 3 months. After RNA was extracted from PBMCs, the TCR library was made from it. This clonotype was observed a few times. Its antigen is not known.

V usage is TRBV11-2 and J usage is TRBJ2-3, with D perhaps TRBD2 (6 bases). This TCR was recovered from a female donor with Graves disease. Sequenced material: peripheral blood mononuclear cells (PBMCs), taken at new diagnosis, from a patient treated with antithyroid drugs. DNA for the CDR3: TGTGCCAGCAGCCAAGGGACTCCCACAGATACGCAGTATTTT. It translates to CASSQGTPTDTQYF.